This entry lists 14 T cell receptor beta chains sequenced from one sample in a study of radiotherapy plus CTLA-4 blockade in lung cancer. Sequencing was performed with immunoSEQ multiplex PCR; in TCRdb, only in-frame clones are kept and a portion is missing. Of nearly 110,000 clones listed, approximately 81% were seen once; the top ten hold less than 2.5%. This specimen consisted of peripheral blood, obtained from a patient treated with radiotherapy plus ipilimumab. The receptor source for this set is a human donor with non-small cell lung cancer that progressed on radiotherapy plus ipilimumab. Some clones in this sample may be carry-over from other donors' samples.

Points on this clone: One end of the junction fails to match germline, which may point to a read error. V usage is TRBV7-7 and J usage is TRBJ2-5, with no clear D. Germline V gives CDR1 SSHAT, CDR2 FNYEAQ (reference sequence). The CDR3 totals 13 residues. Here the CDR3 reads CASSLTFQETQYF. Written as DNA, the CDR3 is TGTGCTAGCAGCTTGACTTTTCAAGAGACCCAGTACTTC.

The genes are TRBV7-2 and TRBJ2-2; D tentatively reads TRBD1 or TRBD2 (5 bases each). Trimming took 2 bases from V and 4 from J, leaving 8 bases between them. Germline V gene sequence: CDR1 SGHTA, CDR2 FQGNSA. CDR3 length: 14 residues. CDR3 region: CASSLTGGTGELFF. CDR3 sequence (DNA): TGTGCCAGCAGCTTAACTGGGGGCACCGGGGAGCTGTTTTTT.

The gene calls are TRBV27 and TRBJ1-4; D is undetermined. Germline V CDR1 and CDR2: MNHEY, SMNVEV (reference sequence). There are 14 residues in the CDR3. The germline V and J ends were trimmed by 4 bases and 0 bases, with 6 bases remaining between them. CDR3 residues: CASSYKPTNEKLFF. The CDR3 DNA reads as TGTGCCAGCAGTTACAAGCCAACTAATGAAAAACTGTTTTTT.

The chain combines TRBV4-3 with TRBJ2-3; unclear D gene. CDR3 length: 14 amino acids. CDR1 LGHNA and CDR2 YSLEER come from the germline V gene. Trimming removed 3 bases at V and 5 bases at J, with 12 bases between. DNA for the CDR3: TGCGCCAGCAGCCAGGCCCCAGCGAGAGATACGCAGTATTTT. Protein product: CASSQAPARDTQYF.

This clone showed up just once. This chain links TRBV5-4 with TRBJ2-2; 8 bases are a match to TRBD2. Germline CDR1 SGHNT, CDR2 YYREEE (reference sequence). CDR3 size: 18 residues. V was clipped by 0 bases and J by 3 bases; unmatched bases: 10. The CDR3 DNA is TGTGCCAGCAGCTTGGGGACTAGCCGAAAGATCGACACCGGGGAGCTGTTTTTT. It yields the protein CASSLGTSRKIDTGELFF.

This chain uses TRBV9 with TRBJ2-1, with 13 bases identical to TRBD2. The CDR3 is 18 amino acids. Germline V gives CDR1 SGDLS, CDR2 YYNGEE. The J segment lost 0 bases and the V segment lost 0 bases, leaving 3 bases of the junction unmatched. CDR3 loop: CASSVGLAGGRSYNEQFF. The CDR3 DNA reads TGTGCCAGCAGCGTAGGACTAGCGGGGGGCCGCTCCTACAATGAGCAGTTCTTC. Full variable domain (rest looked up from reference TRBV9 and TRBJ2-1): DSGVTQTPKHLITATGQRVTLRCSPRSGDLSVYWYQQSLDQGLQFLIQYYNGEERAKGNILERFSAQQFPDLHSELNLSSLELGDSALYFCASSVGLAGGRSYNEQFFGPGTRLTVL.

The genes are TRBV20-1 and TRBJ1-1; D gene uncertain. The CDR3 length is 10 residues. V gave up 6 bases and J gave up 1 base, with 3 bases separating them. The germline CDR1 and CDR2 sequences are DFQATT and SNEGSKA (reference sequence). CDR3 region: CSARNTEAFF. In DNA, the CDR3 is TGCAGTGCCAGGAACACTGAAGCTTTCTTT.

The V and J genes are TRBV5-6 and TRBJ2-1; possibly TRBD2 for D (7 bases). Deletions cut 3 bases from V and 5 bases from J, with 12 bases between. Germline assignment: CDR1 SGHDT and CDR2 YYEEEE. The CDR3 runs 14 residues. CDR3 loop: CASSWGGLHNEQFF. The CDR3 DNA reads TGTGCCAGCAGCTGGGGGGGCCTGCACAATGAGCAGTTCTTC.

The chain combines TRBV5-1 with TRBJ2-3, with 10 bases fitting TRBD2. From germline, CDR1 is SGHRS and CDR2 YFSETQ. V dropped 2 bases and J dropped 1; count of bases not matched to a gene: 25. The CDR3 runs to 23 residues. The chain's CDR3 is CASSLRRTSGGPMPGMGTDTQYF. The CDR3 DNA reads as TGCGCCAGCAGCTTACGCCGGACTAGCGGAGGACCCATGCCCGGAATGGGCACAGATACGCAGTATTTT.

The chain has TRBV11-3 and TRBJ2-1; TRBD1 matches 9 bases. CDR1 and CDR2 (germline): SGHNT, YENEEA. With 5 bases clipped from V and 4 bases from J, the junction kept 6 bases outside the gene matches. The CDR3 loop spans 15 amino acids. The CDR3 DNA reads TGTGCCAGCAGCAATCGACAGGGGGTTTACAATGAGCAGTTCTTC. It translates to CASSNRQGVYNEQFF.

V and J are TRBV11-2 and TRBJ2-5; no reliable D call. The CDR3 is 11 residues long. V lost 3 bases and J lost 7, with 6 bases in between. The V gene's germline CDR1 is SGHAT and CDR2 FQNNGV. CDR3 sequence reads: CASSFWGTQYF. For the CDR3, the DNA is TGTGCCAGCAGCTTTTGGGGGACCCAGTACTTC. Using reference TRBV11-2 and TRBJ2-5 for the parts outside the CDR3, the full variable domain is EAGVAQSPRYKIIEKRQSVAFWCNPISGHATLYWYQQILGQGPKLLIQFQNNGVVDDSQLPKDRFSAERLKGVDSTLKIQPAKLEDSAVYLCASSFWGTQYFGPGTRLLVL.

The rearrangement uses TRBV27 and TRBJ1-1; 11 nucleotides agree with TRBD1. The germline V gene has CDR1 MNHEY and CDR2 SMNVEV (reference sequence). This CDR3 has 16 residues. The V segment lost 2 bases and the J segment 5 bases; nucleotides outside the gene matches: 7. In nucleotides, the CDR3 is TGTGCCAGCAGTTTAGGTAGGACAGGGGGCGAAACTGAAGCTTTCTTT. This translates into CASSLGRTGGETEAFF.

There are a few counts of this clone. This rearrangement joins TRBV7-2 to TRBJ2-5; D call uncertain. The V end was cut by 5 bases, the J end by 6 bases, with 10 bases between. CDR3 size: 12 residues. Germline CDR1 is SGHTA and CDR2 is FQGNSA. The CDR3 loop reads CASSLAPQTQYF. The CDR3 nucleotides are TGTGCCAGCAGCCTGGCCCCCCAGACCCAGTACTTC.

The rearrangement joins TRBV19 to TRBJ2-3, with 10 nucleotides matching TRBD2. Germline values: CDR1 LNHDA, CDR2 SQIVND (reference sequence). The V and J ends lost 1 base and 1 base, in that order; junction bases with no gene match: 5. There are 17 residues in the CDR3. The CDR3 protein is CASSIVGLAGGTDTQYF. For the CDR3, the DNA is TGTGCCAGTAGTATAGTAGGGCTAGCGGGGGGCACAGATACGCAGTATTTT.